Listed below are T cell receptor beta chains from one sample, sequenced in a study of T cells after yellow fever vaccination. TCRdb reanalysed the 5' RACE reads using MiXCR and keeps one entry per CDR3 protein. The sample carries approximately 510,000 distinct CDR3 sequences, around a fifth recorded once. Here the sequenced sample was PBMCs, taken approximately 20 days after the first yellow fever vaccination. The receptors were gathered from a man aged 18 to 30 who received the YFV17D yellow fever vaccine. The CDR3 runs from the conserved cysteine through the conserved F or W. Fields, in order: clone size, D gene, CDR3 length, J gene, V gene, CDR3 DNA, CDR3 protein. A D gene is named only where the DNA matches it firmly. For some rows the clone size is stated as once, few or many, or as a class when expanded; others skip it.

.	.	14	TRBJ2-3	TRBV20-1	TGCAGTGCTAGACCAGAAAAACAAGCAGATACGCAGTATTTT	CSARPEKQADTQYF
few	.	13	TRBJ2-5	TRBV12-3/TRBV12-4	TGTGCCAGCAGCAGACAGTTAGGCGAGACCCAGTACTTC	CASSRQLGETQYF
.	.	15	TRBJ2-2	TRBV12-3/TRBV12-4	TGTGCCAGCAGTTTAGTGCGGGGCTACACCGGGGAGCTGTTTTTT	CASSLVRGYTGELFF
.	.	15	TRBJ2-5	TRBV4-1	TGCGCCAGCAGCCGTCTAGGGGGGACAGAGGAGACCCAGTACTTC	CASSRLGGTEETQYF
many	.	13	TRBJ2-5	TRBV12-3/TRBV12-4	TGTGCCAGCAGTTTAACGGGCGCCGAGACCCAGTACTTC	CASSLTGAETQYF
few	TRBD2	15	TRBJ2-1	TRBV7-2	TGTGCCAGCACCCCGCCGGGACTAGTCCACAATGAGCAGTTCTTC	CASTPPGLVHNEQFF
few	TRBD2	16	TRBJ2-1	TRBV7-3	TGTGCCAGCAGCTATAGCGGGGGGGCCTCCTACAATGAGCAGTTCTTC	CASSYSGGASYNEQFF
few	.	15	TRBJ2-1	TRBV27	TGTGCCAGCACCATTGGAGGGAGAACGGGGGATGAGCAGTTCTTC	CASTIGGRTGDEQFF
few	.	13	TRBJ1-3	TRBV5-1	TGCGCCAGCACCATAGGAGGCAGAAACACCATATATTTT	CASTIGGRNTIYF
few	.	13	TRBJ2-1	TRBV2	TGTGCCAGCCGGACAGGGAGGGGCAATGAGCAGTTCTTC	CASRTGRGNEQFF
few	.	16	TRBJ1-2	TRBV3-1	TGTGCCAGCAGCCAACCCCGACAGGAGAAGGGCTATGGCTACACCTTC	CASSQPRQEKGYGYTF
.	.	16	TRBJ2-5	TRBV15	TGTGCCACCAGCACCAGACACCTGGGGGTCCAAGAGACCCAGTACTTC	CATSTRHLGVQETQYF
few	TRBD2	15	TRBJ2-5	TRBV20-1	TGCAGTGCCCCCCCAGCTAGCGGGGCCTGGGAGACCCAGTACTTC	CSAPPASGAWETQYF
.	TRBD1	17	TRBJ2-7	TRBV6-1	TGTGCCAGCAGTGAAGCGCTTCTAGGGGGCAGCTCCTACGAGCAGTACTTC	CASSEALLGGSSYEQYF
few	TRBD1	16	TRBJ2-3	TRBV6-1	TGTGCCAGCAGTGAAAGACAGGGACCGTCCACAGATACGCAGTATTTT	CASSERQGPSTDTQYF
many	.	12	TRBJ2-5	TRBV2	TGTGCCAGCTCCTTCACAGGGGAGACCCAGTACTTC	CASSFTGETQYF
few	.	11	TRBJ1-2	TRBV9	TGTGCCAGCAGCGCGGACAGCACCTACACCTTC	CASSADSTYTF
.	.	17	TRBJ2-7	TRBV7-6	TGTGCCAGCAGCCCGGTCGTGGGGCGCGAACGGCCCTACGAGCAGTACTTC	CASSPVVGRERPYEQYF
few	TRBD1	15	TRBJ2-3	TRBV12-3/TRBV12-4	TGTGCCAGCAGTTTAGAGACAGGGGGCGCGTTAACGCAGTATTTT	CASSLETGGALTQYF
.	.	16	TRBJ1-5	TRBV19	TGTGCCAGTAGTCAAAACACCGGGACCCGGACTCAGCCCCAGCATTTT	CASSQNTGTRTQPQHF
few	TRBD1	12	TRBJ1-2	TRBV5-1	TGCGCCAGCAGCGAACAGGGGTGGGGCTACACCTTC	CASSEQGWGYTF
few	.	17	TRBJ1-1	TRBV28	TGTGCCAGCAGTTCCAAGGGGTCGGGGAGGAGGCACACTGAAGCTTTCTTT	CASSSKGSGRRHTEAFF
.	TRBD1	13	TRBJ1-5	TRBV6-6	TGTGCCAGCAGGGGACAGGCCAATCAGCCCCAGCATTTT	CASRGQANQPQHF
few	.	11	TRBJ2-3	TRBV30	TGTGCCTGGAGCCCAACAGATACGCAGTATTTT	CAWSPTDTQYF
.	.	15	TRBJ2-5	TRBV6-2/TRBV6-3	TGTGCCAGCATGAAGATCCCCACACGCCAAGAGACCCAGTACTTC	CASMKIPTRQETQYF
.	TRBD2	15	TRBJ2-5	TRBV7-9	TGTGCCAGCAGCTTAGAGGGACTAGGGGAAGAGACCCAGTACTTC	CASSLEGLGEETQYF
few	.	20	TRBJ2-3	TRBV11-1	TGTGCCAGCAGCTTAGCATGGTCGGTCGTGGGGATTGGGAGCACAGATACGCAGTATTTT	CASSLAWSVVGIGSTDTQYF